A single TCR beta chain is shown here with its context. Its antigen remains unidentified. This sample was taken from a study of STAT5B mutations in CD4+ large granular lymphocyte leukemia. Overall study results and limits: CD4-sorted patient repertoires seemed more clonal than healthy CD4+ repertoires. TRBV06-family usage was enriched in top patient clones (8/27) versus controls (2/35). Main leukemic clonotypes were patient-specific, but roughly 25% appeared at low frequency elsewhere.

Measured with immunoSEQ multiplex PCR; TCRdb has only the in-frame clones, and not every one. The data contain some 30,000 clones, less than 80% of them singletons. The ends lost 4 bases at V and 2 bases at J; junction bases unmatched: 6. Germline assignment: CDR1 SGHRS and CDR2 YFSETQ. CDR3 size: 15 residues. The sequenced material came from CD4+ T cells from blood buffy coats. The genes are TRBV5-1 and TRBJ2-3, with 8 bases fitting TRBD2. The clonotype comes from a human donor in good health. In DNA form, the CDR3 reads TGCGCCAGCAGCAACAGCGGGGGCCCCACAGATACGCAGTATTTT. Translated, it gives CASSNSGGPTDTQYF.